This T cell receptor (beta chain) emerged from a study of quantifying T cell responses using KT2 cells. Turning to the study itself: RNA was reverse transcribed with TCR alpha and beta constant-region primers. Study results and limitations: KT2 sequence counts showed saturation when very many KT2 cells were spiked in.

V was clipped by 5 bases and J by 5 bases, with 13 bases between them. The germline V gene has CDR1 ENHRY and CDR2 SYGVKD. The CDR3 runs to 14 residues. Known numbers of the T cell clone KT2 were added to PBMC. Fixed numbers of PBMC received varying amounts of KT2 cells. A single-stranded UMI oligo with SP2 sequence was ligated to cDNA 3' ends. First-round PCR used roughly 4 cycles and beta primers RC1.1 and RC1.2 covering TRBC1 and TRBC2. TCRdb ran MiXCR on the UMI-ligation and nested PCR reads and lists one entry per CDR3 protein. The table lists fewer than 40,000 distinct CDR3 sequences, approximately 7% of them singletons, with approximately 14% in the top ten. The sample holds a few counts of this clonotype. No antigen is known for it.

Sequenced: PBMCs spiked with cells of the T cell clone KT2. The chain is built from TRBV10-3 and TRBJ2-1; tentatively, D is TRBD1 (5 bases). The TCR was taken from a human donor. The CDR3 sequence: CAISTSGYDNEQFF. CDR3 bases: TGTGCCATCAGTACCTCAGGGTACGACAATGAGCAGTTCTTC.